This T cell receptor (beta chain) was obtained from a study of blood T cell repertoires in COVID-19. By frequency in the sample, this clone is medium-sized (0.01 to 0.1%). Other nucleotide sequences in the sample specify the same CDR3. Germline lookup yields CDR1 MNHEY and CDR2 SMNVEV (reference sequence). The CDR3 contains 13 residues. V dropped 5 bases and J dropped 8; count of bases not matched to a gene: 6. Method: immunoSEQ multiplex PCR; TCRdb's copy keeps in-frame clones and lacks some. The table records some 13,000 clones, roughly 89% of them present only once. The clonotype comes from a man aged 50-60 years with active COVID-19. Sequenced sample: peripheral blood. This chain links TRBV27 with TRBJ2-1, with 7 bases aligning to TRBD2. CDR3 in DNA: TGTGCCAGCAGTAGTACTAGCGAGGATGAGCAGTTCTTC. This sequence encodes CASSSTSEDEQFF.